This TCR beta chain was captured in a study of T cells after posttransplantation cyclophosphamide. Cyclophosphamide on days +3 and +4 followed busulfan-fludarabine conditioning and a marrow graft. This table comes from immunoSEQ multiplex PCR, and its TCRdb copy is limited to in-frame clones, with some not included. The sample yields approximately 1,500 clones, without any singletons. Study-level results: After PTCy, TRB diversity resembled that of CNI/methotrexate controls. Blood and skin or GI T cell repertoires showed limited TRB overlap. Donor-recipient repertoire similarity was low at 1-2 months, rising over year one.

J gave up 3 bases and V 3 bases, and 5 bases lay outside the gene matches. Germline CDR1 reads SGHDN; CDR2 reads FVKESK. The CDR3 contains 16 residues. About this clone itself: The antigen is unknown.

The sequencing here drew on PBMCs, taken about 370 days after allogeneic stem cell transplant with posttransplant cyclophosphamide. The chain combines TRBV14 with TRBJ2-7; TRBD2 matches at 13 bases. The receptor's source is a male patient aged 60-70 years who received an allogeneic stem cell transplant from an unrelated donor, was CMV-positive, and had acute and chronic GVHD. Some T cells may be provided by the graft donor. As DNA, the CDR3 is TGTGCCAGCAGCCATCCGGGACTAGCGGGAAGCTACGAGCAGTACTTC. Residues: CASSHPGLAGSYEQYF.